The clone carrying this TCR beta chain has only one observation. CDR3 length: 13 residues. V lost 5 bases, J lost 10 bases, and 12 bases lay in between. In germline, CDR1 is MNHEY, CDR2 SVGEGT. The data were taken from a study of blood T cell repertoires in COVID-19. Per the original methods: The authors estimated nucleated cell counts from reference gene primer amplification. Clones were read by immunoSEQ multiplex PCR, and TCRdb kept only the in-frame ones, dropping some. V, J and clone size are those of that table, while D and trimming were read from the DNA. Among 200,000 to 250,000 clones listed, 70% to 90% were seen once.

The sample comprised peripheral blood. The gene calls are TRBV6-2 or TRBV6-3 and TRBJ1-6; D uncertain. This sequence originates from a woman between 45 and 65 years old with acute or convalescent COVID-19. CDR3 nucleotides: TGTGCCAGCAGTCTCCCCCGGGAGTCACCCCTCCACTTT. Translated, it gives CASSLPRESPLHF.